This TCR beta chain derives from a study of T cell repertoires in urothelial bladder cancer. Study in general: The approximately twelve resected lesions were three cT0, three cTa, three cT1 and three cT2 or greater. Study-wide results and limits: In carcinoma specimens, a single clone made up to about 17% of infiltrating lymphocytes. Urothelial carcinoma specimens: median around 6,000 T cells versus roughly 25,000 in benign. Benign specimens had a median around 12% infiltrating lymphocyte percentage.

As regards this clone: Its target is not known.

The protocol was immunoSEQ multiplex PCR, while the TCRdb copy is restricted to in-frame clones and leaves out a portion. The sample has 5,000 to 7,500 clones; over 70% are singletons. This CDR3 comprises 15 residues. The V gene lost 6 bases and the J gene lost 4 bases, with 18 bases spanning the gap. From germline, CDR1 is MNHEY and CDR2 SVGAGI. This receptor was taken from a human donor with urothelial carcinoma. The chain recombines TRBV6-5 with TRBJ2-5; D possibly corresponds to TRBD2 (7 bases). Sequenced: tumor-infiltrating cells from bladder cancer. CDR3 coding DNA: TGTGCCAGCAGCCATGGGGGGGCCGAGGCAGAGACCCAGTACTTC. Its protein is CASSHGGAEAETQYF.